Described below is a single T cell receptor beta chain sequence and its context. It has no known antigen specificity. Per-nucleotide qualities are absent, and no much larger clonotype sits a single base away. This sample is drawn from a study of cytotoxic CD8 clonotypes in ibrutinib-treated CLL (dated by TCRdb to about 2021). Notes on the research overall: The cohort had about a dozen relapsed/refractory and 15 treatment-naive patients; roughly 17 were IGHV unmutated. Responses were partial in around 24 patients and complete in 2; after median 68 months follow-up, about 15 stayed in remission and roughly twelve progressed. The response samples were drawn at a median of around eleven months into treatment, with a range of about 6 to 40 months. On average, each sample had approximately 280,000 productive templates and approximately 89,000 productive rearrangements. Of the approximately 90 people in the trial, around 25 had longitudinal samples available. Cryopreserved peripheral blood mononuclear cells were collected before treatment, at response, and at either disease progression or sustained remission. Every remission and progressive disease sample was obtained while ibrutinib was still being received by the patients.

General findings and caveats noted by the study authors: An increase in clonality was observed at ibrutinib response, with clonality remaining stable during sustained remission and falling back toward baseline at progression. Public clonotypes were found to be uncommon and were observed to contract or remain stable during treatment; the increase in clonality was shown to reflect expansion of private clonotypes at ibrutinib response. Baseline clonality was found to be higher than that of age-matched healthy donors and was strongly correlated with circulating CD8+ T-cell counts. Sustained-remission and progressing patients did not have matched sampling times, and lymph node repertoires were not examined.

The germline V gene (reference sequence) gives CDR1 as SGHNT and CDR2 as YYREEE. There are 14 amino acids in the CDR3, from cysteine to phenylalanine inclusive. Only the CDR3 DNA is retained, 42 bases long and in frame from the first base. V is cut by 0 bases and J by 4 bases, and the space between the germline ends is 10 bases. On a MiSeq, deep resolution sequencing aimed for a depth between 1 in 1 million and 1 in 200,000 T cells, with each clonotype covered about 9.9x on average. The immunoSEQ hsTCRB Kit was used to generate TCR beta libraries. Concerning the study's data processing: ImmunoSEQ Data Assistant and ImmunoSEQ Analyzer were used for data analysis, and V, D and J genes were assigned according to IMGT definitions. Clonality was computed as one minus normalized Shannon entropy of productive rearrangement frequencies, ranging from 0 to 1. Only overrepresented clonotypes making up at least 0.05% of the repertoire of each patient were included in the public clonotype analysis. Some 13 age-matched healthy donor repertoires from immuneACCESS were used as controls for clonality. Sourced from immuneACCESS, this table was stored by TCRdb with only in-frame sequences that have V and J called. A share of the clones is absent; for the studies checked, an unresolved V gene accounts for under half, and the remainder has no known explanation. That table furnishes V, J and clone size, whereas the DNA furnished D and trimming. A total of about 200,000 clones appear in this sample, approximately 72% of them only once. The ten largest clonotypes hold under 15% of the sample.

This specimen's time point label, per the study, means: around 25 months on ibrutinib. Around 2 micrograms of genomic DNA were extracted from cryopreserved PBMCs for TCR beta library preparation. Longitudinal blood samples from CLL patients on ibrutinib monotherapy were analyzed using high-throughput TCR beta sequencing. The patients were enrolled in a single-center, open-label phase 2 trial of ibrutinib monotherapy. This TCR was sampled from a human donor with chronic lymphocytic leukemia. The chain couples TRBV5-4 to TRBJ1-2, and the D gene may be TRBD1, 6 bases matching. Sequencing used PBMCs, obtained after 24 months of ibrutinib treatment. The bases read TGTGCCAGCAGCTTGGCCGGGGGGGCCTATGGCTACACCTTC. It is translated as CASSLAGGAYGYTF.